This TCR beta chain was retrieved from a study of cytomegalovirus exposure and HLA in healthy donors. At the level of the study: In a later analysis, the roughly 120 validation repertoires were reported to have used the same platform as the roughly 610 first-cohort repertoires.

On this clone itself: Its antigen is undetermined.

The repertoire was sequenced with immunoSEQ multiplex PCR; TCRdb's copy has only in-frame clones and lacks some. This sample yields about 280,000 clones, of which roughly 90% are seen a single time; about 0.85% belongs to the top ten. Study-level findings and limits: First-cohort TCR clusters were later found to tend to co-occur in the approximately 110 validation repertoires.

The CDR3 contains 13 residues. Trimming took off 5 bases at V and 0 bases at J, with 6 bases between the two ends. Germline assignment: CDR1 SGHTA and CDR2 FQGNSA. The chain has TRBV7-2 and TRBJ2-3; no definite D call. This TCR was recovered from a woman younger than 35 in good health and CMV-seronegative. Sequenced input: PBMCs. The CDR3 region is CASSKISTDTQYF. CDR3 DNA sequence: TGTGCCAGCAGCAAAATAAGCACAGATACGCAGTATTTT.